This entry lists 31 T cell receptor beta chains sequenced from one sample in a study of T cell responses to AZD1222 COVID-19 vaccine (dated by TCRdb to about 2021). What the time point label conveys for this sample: baseline before first vaccination. Library creation used the immunoSEQ multiplex PCR assay. The immuneACCESS repertoire file appears here via TCRdb, limited to in-frame rearrangements. These files lack a portion of the clones; in checked studies, under half of the deficit traces to unresolved V genes, and the cause of the others is not known. In all, the sample holds 60,000 to 65,000 clones, and approximately 80% of those were seen once. In total, the top ten clones hold over 12% of the sample. Source: peripheral blood, taken on day 0 of AZD1222 vaccination. The receptors derive from an adult in good health.

This chain links TRBV30 with TRBJ1-1; tentative D call: TRBD1 (6 bases). Germline-derived CDR1 and CDR2 are GTSNPN and SVGIG (reference sequence). V lost 0 bases and J 8 bases, leaving 13 bases between the germline ends. The CDR3 consists of 13 residues. DNA of the CDR3: TGTGCCTGGAGTGTACTGGGCAGGGGCGAAGCTTTCTTT. Amino acid sequence: CAWSVLGRGEAFF.

This clone was seen a single time. The chain links TRBV27 to TRBJ1-2, with D unresolved. CDR3 size: 12 residues. Germline V gene lookup returns CDR1 MNHEY and CDR2 SMNVEV (reference sequence). With 5 bases removed from V and 8 bases from J, the gap between germline ends came to 12 bases. The chain's CDR3 is CASSSPGWGYTF. The CDR3 DNA sequence: TGTGCCAGCAGTAGTCCAGGTTGGGGCTACACCTTC.

The rearrangement joins TRBV7-9 to TRBJ1-1, with a possible D match to TRBD1 (6 bases). The V and J ends lost 7 bases and 3 bases respectively, with 12 bases between them. The CDR3 has 13 amino acids. Germline V gene sequence: CDR1 SEHNR, CDR2 FQNEAQ (reference sequence). The CDR3 loop reads CASTLEGDTEAFF. Written as DNA, the CDR3 is TGTGCCAGCACCCTGGAGGGGGACACTGAAGCTTTCTTT.

The chain links TRBV5-1 to TRBJ2-2, with D perhaps assigned TRBD1 or TRBD2 (5 bases each). The CDR3 is 14 amino acids. Germline lookup yields CDR1 SGHRS and CDR2 YFSETQ. V was pared by 4 bases and J by 5 bases, with 12 bases between. This CDR3 is CASSPLGGTGELFF. The CDR3 region has the DNA TGCGCCAGCAGCCCCCTTGGGGGAACCGGGGAGCTGTTTTTT.

In DNA form, the CDR3 reads TGTGCCAGTACAATTTCAGGACAGTACGCTATGAACACTGAAGCTTTCTTT. This codes for CASTISGQYAMNTEAFF. V usage is TRBV19 and J usage is TRBJ1-1; the D gene is possibly TRBD1 (6 bases). CDR3 length: 17 residues. Trimming pared 7 bases from V and 0 bases from J, leaving 21 bases between. In germline, CDR1 is LNHDA, CDR2 SQIVND (reference sequence).

In this sample, this clone is medium-sized. This chain links TRBV4-3 with TRBJ2-7, with D possibly being TRBD1 or TRBD2 (5 bases each). Germline values: CDR1 LGHNA, CDR2 YSLEER. V was pared by 0 bases and J by 3 bases, with 9 bases between. The CDR3 is 14 residues long. Written as DNA, the CDR3 is TGCGCCAGCAGCCAAGATCGGGGCAGCTACGAGCAGTACTTC. It encodes CASSQDRGSYEQYF.

The chain has TRBV7-2 and TRBJ1-1; 8 nucleotides agree with TRBD1. The CDR3 is made up of 15 amino acids. V was pared by 5 bases and J by 4 bases, with 9 bases of the junction left unmatched. Germline CDR1 is SGHTA and CDR2 is FQGNSA. In nucleotides, the CDR3 is TGTGCCAGCAGCCCCCAGGGGGCGCCCGTCACTGAAGCTTTCTTT. As protein: CASSPQGAPVTEAFF.

This sequence joins TRBV13 and TRBJ2-7; TRBD2 matches 9 bases. The V segment lost 2 bases and the J segment 5 bases; nucleotides outside the gene matches: 7. CDR1 and CDR2 (germline): PRHDT, FYEKMQ (reference sequence). The CDR3 is made up of 15 amino acids. The CDR3 here is CASSLNLAGRDEQYF. DNA for the CDR3: TGTGCCAGCAGCTTAAACCTAGCGGGGAGAGACGAGCAGTACTTC.

The chain uses TRBV11-3 and TRBJ2-2, with TRBD1 matching over 7 bases. Germline V gene sequence: CDR1 SGHNT, CDR2 YENEEA. The CDR3 is 14 residues long. V shed 1 base, J shed 6 bases, and the junction held 2 bases outside the gene matches. The CDR3 here is CASSLGQGAGELFF. CDR3 bases: TGTGCCAGCAGCTTAGGGCAGGGGGCCGGGGAGCTGTTTTTT.

The CDR3: CASTPGFSEAFF. CDR3 bases: TGTGCCAGCACCCCAGGGTTCTCTGAAGCTTTCTTT. The chain is built from TRBV6-5 and TRBJ1-1; a possible D gene is TRBD1 (5 bases). Trimming left V 7 bases short and J 6 bases short, with 12 bases between. The CDR3 consists of 12 residues. Germline assignment: CDR1 MNHEY and CDR2 SVGAGI.

The chain couples TRBV11-2 to TRBJ2-5; D is uncertain. The CDR3 has 13 amino acids. Germline V gene sequence: CDR1 SGHAT, CDR2 FQNNGV. V lost 5 bases to trimming and J lost 3 bases, with 10 bases between them. The CDR3 coding sequence is TGTGCCAGCAGCGCCGGCTTCGAAGAGACCCAGTACTTC. Protein product: CASSAGFEETQYF.

The chain carries TRBV10-3 and TRBJ2-7; 9 bases are shared with TRBD1. Germline assignment: CDR1 ENHRY and CDR2 SYGVKD. This CDR3 is 14 amino acids long. The V segment lost 6 bases and the J segment 2 bases; nucleotides outside the gene matches: 5. The CDR3 DNA reads TGTGCCATCAGCGCCGGGACAGGGACCTACGAGCAGTACTTC. This encodes CAISAGTGTYEQYF.

The gene calls are TRBV3-1 (or the pseudogene TRBV3-2) and TRBJ1-5; D may be TRBD1 (6 bases). The CDR3 contains 14 residues. The ends were cut back, 4 bases at V and 3 bases at J, with 10 bases in the middle. Germline V gene sequence: CDR1 LGHDT, CDR2 YNNKEL (reference sequence). CDR3 sequence (DNA): TGTGCCAGCAGCCGGGACACCTCCAATCAGCCCCAGCATTTT. This translates into CASSRDTSNQPQHF.

CDR3 protein: CASRSQVISGNTIYF. For the CDR3, the DNA is TGTGCCAGCAGATCGCAGGTTATCTCTGGAAACACCATATATTTT. The chain uses TRBV2 and TRBJ1-3; D remains ambiguous. Germline CDR1 reads SNHLY; CDR2 reads FYNNEI. With 6 bases removed from V and 0 bases from J, the gap between germline ends came to 12 bases. CDR3 size: 15 residues.

The V and J genes are TRBV30 and TRBJ1-6, with D possibly being TRBD1 (5 bases). The CDR3 runs to 13 residues. CDR1 is GTSNPN, CDR2 SVGIG, per germline (reference sequence). This CDR3 is CSLSQGGNSPLHF. The DNA for the CDR3 is TGTTCGCTCTCGCAGGGTGGCAATTCACCCCTCCACTTT.

The chain uses TRBV4-1 and TRBJ1-3; 7 bases align to TRBD1. CDR3 length equals 16 residues. Germline V gene sequence: CDR1 MGHRA, CDR2 YSYEKL. V dropped 0 bases and J dropped 1; count of bases not matched to a gene: 3. The CDR3 here is CASSQEDRRSGNTIYF. Written as DNA, the CDR3 is TGCGCCAGCAGCCAAGAGGACAGGCGTTCTGGAAACACCATATATTTT.

This clone was detected only once. CDR3 in amino acids: CASSLQETQYF. The CDR3 bases are TGTGCCAGCAGCCTCCAAGAGACCCAGTACTTC. This chain joins TRBV13 and TRBJ2-5; D gene unclear. The CDR3 is 11 residues long. CDR1 and CDR2 from the germline V gene are PRHDT and FYEKMQ (reference sequence). V was cut by 5 bases and J by 1 base, with 2 bases left in between.

This clone was detected only a few times. The rearrangement joins TRBV18 to TRBJ1-2; D remains ambiguous. Trimming left V 3 bases short and J 3 bases short, with 8 bases between. The CDR3 runs to 13 residues. Per germline, CDR1 KGHSH and CDR2 LQKENI. CDR3: CASSPNDYYGYTF. The CDR3 nucleotides are TGTGCCAGCTCACCGAACGACTACTATGGCTACACCTTC.

V usage is TRBV30 and J usage is TRBJ1-5; maybe TRBD1 (6 bases). V was clipped by 0 bases and J by 0 bases, with 12 bases between them. The CDR3 is 16 residues long. In germline, CDR1 is GTSNPN, CDR2 SVGIG (reference sequence). CDR3 region: CAWSVAGDYSNQPQHF. The CDR3 DNA follows: TGTGCCTGGAGTGTGGCAGGGGACTATAGCAATCAGCCCCAGCATTTT.

This clone appeared once. The chain has TRBV6-6 and TRBJ1-2; D unresolved. V dropped 5 bases and J dropped 4 bases, with 8 bases sitting between them. Germline V lookup: CDR1 MNHNY, CDR2 SVGAGI (reference sequence). CDR3 length equals 12 residues. In DNA form, the CDR3 reads TGTGCCAGCAGTCCGCACCCCTATGGCTACACCTTC. As protein: CASSPHPYGYTF.

The genes are TRBV11-2 and TRBJ1-5, with D possibly being TRBD1 (6 bases). CDR1 is SGHAT and CDR2 is FQNNGV in the germline V gene. CDR3 length: 13 residues. Deletions cut 5 bases from V and 7 bases from J, with 12 bases between. Here the CDR3 reads CASSVNRDQPQHF. For the CDR3, the DNA is TGTGCCAGCAGCGTTAACAGGGACCAGCCCCAGCATTTT. The full variable domain, with the rest looked up from reference TRBV11-2 and TRBJ1-5, is EAGVAQSPRYKIIEKRQSVAFWCNPISGHATLYWYQQILGQGPKLLIQFQNNGVVDDSQLPKDRFSAERLKGVDSTLKIQPAKLEDSAVYLCASSVNRDQPQHFGDGTRLSIL.

The chain employs TRBV19 and TRBJ1-2, with 9 bases identical to TRBD1. In germline, CDR1 is LNHDA, CDR2 SQIVND (reference sequence). V shed 0 bases and J 6 bases; nucleotides not matched to a gene: 5. There are 15 residues in the CDR3. The CDR3 region is CASSIDLDRGNGYTF. The CDR3 nucleotides are TGTGCCAGTAGTATAGATCTGGACAGGGGCAATGGCTACACCTTC.

J is TRBJ1-2 and V is TRBV18; D is undetermined. The germline gives CDR1 KGHSH, CDR2 LQKENI. The CDR3 extends over 13 amino acids. The germline V and J ends were trimmed by 3 bases and 6 bases, with 11 bases remaining between them. The CDR3 DNA reads TGTGCCAGCTCACCGTTGACCCGGGATGGCTACACCTTC. It is translated as CASSPLTRDGYTF. The full variable domain, its missing parts supplied by reference TRBV18 and TRBJ1-2, is NAGVMQNPRHLVRRRGQEARLRCSPMKGHSHVYWYRQLPEEGLKFMVYLQKENIIDESGMPKERFSAEFPKEGPSILRIQQVVRGDSAAYFCASSPLTRDGYTFGSGTRLTVV.

The rearrangement links TRBV9 to TRBJ2-1; D is perhaps TRBD1 or TRBD2 (5 bases each). CDR1 is SGDLS and CDR2 is YYNGEE in the germline V gene. This CDR3 comprises 14 residues. Trimming shortened V by 1 base and J by 8 bases, and 13 bases separated the two germline ends. The CDR3 sequence: CASSVQGWGHEQFF. The CDR3 bases are TGTGCCAGCAGCGTACAGGGCTGGGGACATGAGCAGTTCTTC. The entire variable domain, with the rest obtained from reference TRBV9 and TRBJ2-1, is as follows: DSGVTQTPKHLITATGQRVTLRCSPRSGDLSVYWYQQSLDQGLQFLIQYYNGEERAKGNILERFSAQQFPDLHSELNLSSLELGDSALYFCASSVQGWGHEQFFGPGTRLTVL.

CDR3 sequence: CASSQTGAVEKLFF. The CDR3, as DNA: TGCGCCAGCAGCCAGACAGGGGCAGTTGAAAAACTGTTTTTT. The chain combines TRBV4-1 with TRBJ1-4, with 8 bases matching TRBD1. Per the germline V gene, CDR1 is MGHRA and CDR2 is YSYEKL. The CDR3 has 14 residues. J gave up 7 bases and V 3 bases, and 4 bases lay outside the gene matches.

J is TRBJ1-5 and V is TRBV6-2 or TRBV6-3; 7 bases map to TRBD1. This CDR3 comprises 17 residues. Germline values: CDR1 MNHEY, CDR2 SVGEGT. The V and J ends lost 5 bases and 3 bases, in that order; junction bases with no gene match: 13. CDR3 sequence reads: CASSLPARGLNNQPQHF. The CDR3 coding sequence is TGTGCCAGCAGTCTCCCGGCTAGGGGGCTGAACAATCAGCCCCAGCATTTT.

The gene calls are TRBV28 and TRBJ1-2; no reliable D call. Trimming pared 5 bases from V and 4 bases from J, leaving 11 bases between. The CDR3 sequence is 13 residues long. Germline V gene data show CDR1 as MDHEN and CDR2 as SYDVKM. The CDR3 coding sequence is TGTGCCAGCAGTCCCCCCAACCGCTATGGCTACACCTTC. Its translation: CASSPPNRYGYTF.

A few counts support this clone. The chain links TRBV18 to TRBJ1-5; no reliable D call. The germline gives CDR1 KGHSH, CDR2 LQKENI. V lost 1 base to trimming and J lost 5 bases, with 6 bases between them. The CDR3 has 13 amino acids. Here the CDR3 reads CASSPQADQPQHF. CDR3 in DNA: TGTGCCAGCTCACCACAGGCTGATCAGCCCCAGCATTTT.

This sequence joins TRBV11-2 and TRBJ2-7; D not certain. This CDR3 region has 13 residues. The germline V and J ends were trimmed by 5 bases and 3 bases, with 11 bases remaining between them. Germline V CDR1 and CDR2: SGHAT, FQNNGV. In DNA, the CDR3 is TGTGCCAGCAGCCGGATAGGAGACTACGAGCAGTACTTC. Translating gives CASSRIGDYEQYF.

The chain recombines TRBV2 with TRBJ1-4, with D possibly being TRBD1 (5 bases). Germline CDR1 is SNHLY and CDR2 is FYNNEI. The V end lost 10 bases, the J end lost 6 bases, and 18 bases lay between the germline ends. The CDR3 sequence is 14 residues long. The chain's CDR3 is CATRWGERDEKLFF. CDR3 nucleotides: TGTGCCACCAGGTGGGGGGAAAGAGATGAAAAACTGTTTTTT.

J is TRBJ1-1 and V is TRBV18; D remains ambiguous. V lost 2 bases, J lost 1 base, and 5 bases lay in between. Germline values: CDR1 KGHSH, CDR2 LQKENI. This CDR3 spans 13 amino acids. The CDR3 nucleotides read TGTGCCAGCTCACCAACAGAGAACACTGAAGCTTTCTTT. Translating it yields CASSPTENTEAFF.